The 8 T cell receptor beta chains below were found in one sample sequenced in a study of T-cell memory formation after mild COVID-19. In TCRdb, the 5' RACE reads were re-called with MiXCR into one record per CDR3 protein. The sample consists of about 400,000 distinct CDR3 sequences, around 22% of them appearing once. The sample was PBMCs or a T cell subset sorted from them (not recorded which). The receptors originated from an adult woman who had mild COVID-19 (a few samples of this study predate the infection). Cell type and time point are not known.

In its sample, this clonotype was seen a few times. The junction departs from the called germline gene at one end, perhaps through a read error. The chain is built from TRBV15 and TRBJ2-7, with 7 bases fitting TRBD1. There are 13 residues in the CDR3. CDR1 is LNHNV, CDR2 YYDKDF, per germline (reference sequence). DNA for the CDR3: TGTGCCACCAGCAGAGATAGCAGGGGGAAAAGCGTATTC. Translating it yields CATSRDSRGKSVF.

The chain has TRBV5-1 and TRBJ2-3; maybe TRBD2 (5 bases). Trimming took off 3 bases at V and 5 bases at J, with 28 bases between the two ends. The CDR3 sequence is 19 residues long. Germline CDR1 is SGHRS and CDR2 is YFSETQ. The CDR3 reads CASSSLSVWQLGREDTQYF. The CDR3 DNA is TGCGCCAGCAGCTCCCTTAGCGTGTGGCAGCTAGGCCGGGAAGATACGCAGTATTTT.

This clonotype was detected many times. V gene TRBV25-1 combines with J gene TRBJ2-5; tentatively, D is TRBD1 (5 bases). There are 15 residues in the CDR3. V was pared by 5 bases and J by 0 bases, with 13 bases between. Germline CDR1 reads MGHDK; CDR2 reads SYGVNS. The CDR3 is CASSPLTAYQETQYF. In nucleotides, the CDR3 is TGTGCCAGCAGTCCCCTGACAGCCTACCAAGAGACCCAGTACTTC.

CDR3 in DNA: TGCAGCGTTGAAGGAGGAGCGGGAGGCTACAATGAGCAGTTCTTC. It translates to CSVEGGAGGYNEQFF. The rearrangement links TRBV29-1 to TRBJ2-1; 9 bases line up with TRBD2. Germline V gives CDR1 SQVTM, CDR2 ANQGSEA. V lost 1 base to trimming and J lost 3 bases; unmatched junction nucleotides: 4. The CDR3 extends over 15 amino acids.

This clonotype came up a few times. The genes are TRBV27 and TRBJ2-1, with D maybe TRBD2 (5 bases). The CDR3 is 16 amino acids. V shed 0 bases and J shed 6 bases, with 15 bases lying between them. Looked up from germline, CDR1 is MNHEY and CDR2 is SMNVEV (reference sequence). CDR3 amino acids: CASSLSTGIKTNEQFF. The CDR3 region has the DNA TGTGCCAGCAGTTTATCGACGGGGATAAAGACCAATGAGCAGTTCTTC.

V and J are TRBV5-1 and TRBJ1-3; D is ambiguous. Germline CDR1 SGHRS, CDR2 YFSETQ. The germline V and J ends were trimmed by 3 bases and 3 bases, with 16 bases remaining between them. This CDR3 has 16 residues. CDR3 in DNA: TGCGCCAGCAGCTCTACGGCAGGTGGAGTTGGAAACACCATATATTTT. This sequence encodes CASSSTAGGVGNTIYF.

This clonotype was found a few times. This chain joins TRBV2 and TRBJ2-1, with 7 nucleotides matching TRBD2. The germline CDR1 and CDR2 sequences are SNHLY and FYNNEI. CDR3 size: 14 residues. Unmatched junction bases numbered 11, after V lost 8 bases and J lost 7 bases. The CDR3 spells CASPLAGVMNEQFF. CDR3 nucleotide sequence: TGTGCCAGCCCCCTGGCGGGAGTTATGAATGAGCAGTTCTTC.

This clonotype was detected a few times. In nucleotides, the CDR3 is TGCAGCGTTGAAATGGGGGGGCGCGTGTCCGATGAGCAGTTCTTC. This sequence encodes CSVEMGGRVSDEQFF. The V call is TRBV29-1, the J call TRBJ2-1, with TRBD2 as a possible D gene (7 bases). The CDR3 runs 15 residues. Trimming left V 2 bases short and J 8 bases short, with 19 bases between. Germline values: CDR1 SQVTM, CDR2 ANQGSEA.